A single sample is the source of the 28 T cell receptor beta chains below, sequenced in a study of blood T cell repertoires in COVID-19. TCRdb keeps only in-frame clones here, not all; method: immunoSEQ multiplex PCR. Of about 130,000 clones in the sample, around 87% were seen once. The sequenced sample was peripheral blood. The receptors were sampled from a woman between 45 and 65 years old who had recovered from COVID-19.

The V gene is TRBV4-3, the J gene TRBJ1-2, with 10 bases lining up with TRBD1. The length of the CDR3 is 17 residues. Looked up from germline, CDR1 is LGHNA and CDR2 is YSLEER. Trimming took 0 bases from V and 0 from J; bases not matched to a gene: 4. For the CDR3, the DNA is TGCGCCAGCAGCCAAGATGTGGGGACAGGGGCTAACTATGGCTACACCTTC. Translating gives CASSQDVGTGANYGYTF.

Written as DNA, the CDR3 is TGTGCCAGTAGCGTAACATTGGGGGCGGCTGGGGCCAACGTCCTGACTTTC. Translated: CASSVTLGAAGANVLTF. The chain carries TRBV19 and TRBJ2-6; a possible D gene is TRBD1 (6 bases). Germline values: CDR1 LNHDA, CDR2 SQIVND (reference sequence). The CDR3 runs to 17 residues. V was clipped by 6 bases and J by 2 bases, with 17 bases between them. Complete variable domain (other parts from reference TRBV19 and TRBJ2-6): DGGITQSPKYLFRKEGQNVTLSCEQNLNHDAMYWYRQDPGQGLRLIYYSQIVNDFQKGDIAEGYSVSREKKESFPLTVTSAQKNPTAFYLCASSVTLGAAGANVLTFGAGSRLTVL.

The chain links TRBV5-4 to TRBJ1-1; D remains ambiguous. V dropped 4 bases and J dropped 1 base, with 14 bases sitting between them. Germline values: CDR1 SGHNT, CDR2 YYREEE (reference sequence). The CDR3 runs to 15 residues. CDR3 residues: CASSLPSAGNTEAFF. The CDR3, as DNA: TGTGCCAGCAGCCTCCCATCGGCGGGGAACACTGAAGCTTTCTTT.

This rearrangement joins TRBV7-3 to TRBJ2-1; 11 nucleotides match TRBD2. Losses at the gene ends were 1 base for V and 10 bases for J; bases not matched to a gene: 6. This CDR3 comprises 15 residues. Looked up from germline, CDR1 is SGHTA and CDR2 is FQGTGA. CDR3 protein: CASSLMTSGIGEQFF. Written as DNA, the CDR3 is TGTGCCAGCAGCTTAATGACTAGCGGGATTGGCGAGCAGTTCTTC.

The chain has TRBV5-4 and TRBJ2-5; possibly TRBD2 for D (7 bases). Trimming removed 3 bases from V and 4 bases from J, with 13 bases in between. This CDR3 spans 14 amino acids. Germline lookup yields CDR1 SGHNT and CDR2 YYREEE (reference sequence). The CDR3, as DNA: TGTGCCAGCAGCTCCCCCCGGGGGGCAGAGACCCAGTACTTC. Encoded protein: CASSSPRGAETQYF.

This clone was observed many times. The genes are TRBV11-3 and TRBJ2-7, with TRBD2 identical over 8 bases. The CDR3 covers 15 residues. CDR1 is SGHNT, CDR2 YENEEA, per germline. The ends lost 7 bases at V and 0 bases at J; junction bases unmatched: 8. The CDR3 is CASTRSGTPSYEQYF. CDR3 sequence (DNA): TGTGCCAGCACCCGTAGCGGGACCCCCTCCTACGAGCAGTACTTC.

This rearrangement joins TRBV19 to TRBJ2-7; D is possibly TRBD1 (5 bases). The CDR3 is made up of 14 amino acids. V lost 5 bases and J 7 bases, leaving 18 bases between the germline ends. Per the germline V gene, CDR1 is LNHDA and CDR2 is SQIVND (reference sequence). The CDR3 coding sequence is TGTGCCAGTAGTCCACGGACACAAGAAGGGGAGCAGTACTTC. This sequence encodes CASSPRTQEGEQYF.

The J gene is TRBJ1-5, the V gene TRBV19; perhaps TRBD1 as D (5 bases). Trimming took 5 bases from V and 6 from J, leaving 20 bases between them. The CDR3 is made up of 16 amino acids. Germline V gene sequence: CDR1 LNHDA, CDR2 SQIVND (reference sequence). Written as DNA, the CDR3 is TGTGCCAGTAGTCGTAACAGGTTTCCCGGGGGTCAGCCCCAGCATTTT. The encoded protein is CASSRNRFPGGQPQHF.

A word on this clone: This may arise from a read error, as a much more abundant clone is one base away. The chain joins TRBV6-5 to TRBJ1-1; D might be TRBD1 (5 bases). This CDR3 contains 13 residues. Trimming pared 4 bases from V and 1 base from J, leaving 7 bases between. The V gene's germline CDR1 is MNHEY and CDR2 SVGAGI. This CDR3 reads CASSFGGNTEAFF. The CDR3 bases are TGTGCCAGCAGTTTCGGGGGGAACACTGAAGCTTTCTTT.

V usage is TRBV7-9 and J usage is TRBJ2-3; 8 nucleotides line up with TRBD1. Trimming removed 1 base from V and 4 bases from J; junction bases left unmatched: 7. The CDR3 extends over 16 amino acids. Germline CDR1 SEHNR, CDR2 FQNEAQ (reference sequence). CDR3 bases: TGTGCCAGCAGCTTAGTTGGACAGGGTTTCCCAGATACGCAGTATTTT. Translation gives CASSLVGQGFPDTQYF.

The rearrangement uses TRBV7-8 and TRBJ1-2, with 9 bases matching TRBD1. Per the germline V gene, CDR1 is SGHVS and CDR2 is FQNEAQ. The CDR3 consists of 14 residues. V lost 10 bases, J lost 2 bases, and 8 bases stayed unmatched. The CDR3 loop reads CATREGTGNYGYTF. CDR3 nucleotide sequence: TGTGCCACCAGGGAGGGGACAGGGAACTATGGCTACACCTTC. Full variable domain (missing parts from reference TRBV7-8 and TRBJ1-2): GAGVSQSPRYKVAKRGQDVALRCDPISGHVSLFWYQQALGQGPEFLTYFQNEAQLDKSGLPSDRFFAERPEGSVSTLKIQRTQQEDSAVYLCATREGTGNYGYTFGSGTRLTVV.

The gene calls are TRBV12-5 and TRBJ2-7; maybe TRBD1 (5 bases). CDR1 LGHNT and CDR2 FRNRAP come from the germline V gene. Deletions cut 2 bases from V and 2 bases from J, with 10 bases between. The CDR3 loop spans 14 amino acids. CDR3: CASGLLTGAYEQYF. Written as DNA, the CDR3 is TGTGCTAGTGGTTTGTTAACAGGAGCCTACGAGCAGTACTTC.

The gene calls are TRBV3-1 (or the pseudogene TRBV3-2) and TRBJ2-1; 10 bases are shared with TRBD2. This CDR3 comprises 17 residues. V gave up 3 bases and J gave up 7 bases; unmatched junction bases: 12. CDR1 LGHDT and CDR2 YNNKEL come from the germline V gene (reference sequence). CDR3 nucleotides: TGTGCCAGCAGCCAGGTTTCAAGCGGGGGGGTAGGGAATGAGCAGTTCTTC. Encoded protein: CASSQVSSGGVGNEQFF.

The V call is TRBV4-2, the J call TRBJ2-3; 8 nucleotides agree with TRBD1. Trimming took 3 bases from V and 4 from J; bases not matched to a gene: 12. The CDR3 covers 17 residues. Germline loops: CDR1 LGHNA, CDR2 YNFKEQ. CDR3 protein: CASSQRGRQGSPDTQYF. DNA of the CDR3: TGTGCCAGCAGCCAGAGAGGTCGACAGGGGAGCCCAGATACGCAGTATTTT.

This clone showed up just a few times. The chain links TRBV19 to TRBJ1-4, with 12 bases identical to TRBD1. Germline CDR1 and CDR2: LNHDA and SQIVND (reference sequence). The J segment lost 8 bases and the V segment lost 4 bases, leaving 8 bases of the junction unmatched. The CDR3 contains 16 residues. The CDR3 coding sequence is TGTGCCAGTAGTAGCAAACCGGGACAGGGGGCAGAAAAACTGTTTTTT. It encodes CASSSKPGQGAEKLFF.

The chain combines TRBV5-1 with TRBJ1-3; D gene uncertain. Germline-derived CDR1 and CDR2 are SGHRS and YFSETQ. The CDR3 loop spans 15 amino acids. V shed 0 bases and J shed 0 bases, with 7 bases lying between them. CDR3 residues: CASSLGGSSGNTIYF. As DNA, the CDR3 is TGCGCCAGCAGCTTGGGCGGGAGCTCTGGAAACACCATATATTTT.

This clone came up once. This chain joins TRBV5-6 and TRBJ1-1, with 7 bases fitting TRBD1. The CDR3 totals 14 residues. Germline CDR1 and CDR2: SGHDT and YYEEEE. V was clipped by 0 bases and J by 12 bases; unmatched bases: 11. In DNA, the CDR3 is TGTGCCAGCAGCTTGGAATCTAAGGGGGCGAGTACTTTCTTT. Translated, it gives CASSLESKGASTFF.

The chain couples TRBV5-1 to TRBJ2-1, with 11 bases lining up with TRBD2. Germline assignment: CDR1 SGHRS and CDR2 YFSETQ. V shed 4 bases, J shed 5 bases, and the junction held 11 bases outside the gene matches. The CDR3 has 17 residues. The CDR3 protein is CASSTGLAGGRNNEQFF. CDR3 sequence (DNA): TGCGCCAGCAGCACCGGTCTAGCGGGGGGCAGAAACAATGAGCAGTTCTTC.

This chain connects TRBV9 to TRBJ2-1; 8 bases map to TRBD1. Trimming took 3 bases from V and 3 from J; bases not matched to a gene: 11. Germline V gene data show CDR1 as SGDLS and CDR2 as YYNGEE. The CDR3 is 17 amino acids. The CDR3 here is CASSAGPGQGGYNEQFF. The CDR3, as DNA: TGTGCCAGCAGCGCGGGCCCCGGACAGGGCGGCTACAATGAGCAGTTCTTC.

CDR3 protein: CASSFVTSGTDTQYF. The CDR3, as DNA: TGTGCCAGCAGCTTTGTCACTAGCGGCACAGATACGCAGTATTTT. This chain connects TRBV7-2 to TRBJ2-3; the match to TRBD2 covers 7 bases. V was pared by 3 bases and J by 1 base, with 4 bases of the junction left unmatched. Germline V gene data show CDR1 as SGHTA and CDR2 as FQGNSA. The CDR3 contains 15 residues.

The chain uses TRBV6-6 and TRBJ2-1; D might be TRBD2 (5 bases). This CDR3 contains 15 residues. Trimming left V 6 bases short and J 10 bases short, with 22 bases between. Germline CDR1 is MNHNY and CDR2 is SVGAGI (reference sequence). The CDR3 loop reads CASSQTNGERREQFF. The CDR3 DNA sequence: TGTGCCAGCAGCCAGACTAACGGAGAGCGGAGGGAGCAGTTCTTC.

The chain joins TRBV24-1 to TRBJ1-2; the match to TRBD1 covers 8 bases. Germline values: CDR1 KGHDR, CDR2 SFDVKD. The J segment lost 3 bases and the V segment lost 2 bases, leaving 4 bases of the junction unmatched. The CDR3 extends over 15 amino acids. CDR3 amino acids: CATSDSGGRDYGYTF. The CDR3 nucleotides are TGTGCCACCAGTGATTCAGGGGGCCGGGACTATGGCTACACCTTC.

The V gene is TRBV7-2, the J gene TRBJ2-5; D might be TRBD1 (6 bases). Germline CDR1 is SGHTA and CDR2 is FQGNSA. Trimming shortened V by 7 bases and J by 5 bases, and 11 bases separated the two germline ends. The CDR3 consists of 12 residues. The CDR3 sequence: CASNNREETQYF. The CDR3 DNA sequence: TGTGCCAGCAATAACAGGGAGGAGACCCAGTACTTC.

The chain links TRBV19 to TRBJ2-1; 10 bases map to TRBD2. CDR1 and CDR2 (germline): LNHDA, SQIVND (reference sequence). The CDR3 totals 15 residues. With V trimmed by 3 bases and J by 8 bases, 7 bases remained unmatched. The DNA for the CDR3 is TGTGCCAGTAGTATTGCCAGCGGGAGGGCCTATGAGCAGTTCTTC. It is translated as CASSIASGRAYEQFF.

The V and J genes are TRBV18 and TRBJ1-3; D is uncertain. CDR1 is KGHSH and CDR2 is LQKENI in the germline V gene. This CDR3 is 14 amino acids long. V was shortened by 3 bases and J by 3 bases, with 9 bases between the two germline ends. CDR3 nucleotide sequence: TGTGCCAGCTCACCCGCGGAGAGTGGAAACACCATATATTTT. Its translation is CASSPAESGNTIYF.

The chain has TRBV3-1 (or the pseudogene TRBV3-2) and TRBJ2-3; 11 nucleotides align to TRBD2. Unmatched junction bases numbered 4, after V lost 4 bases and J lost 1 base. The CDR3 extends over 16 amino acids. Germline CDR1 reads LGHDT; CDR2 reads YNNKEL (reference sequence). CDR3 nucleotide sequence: TGTGCCAGCAGCCGTAGCGGGAGGGGCGGCACAGATACGCAGTATTTT. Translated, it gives CASSRSGRGGTDTQYF.

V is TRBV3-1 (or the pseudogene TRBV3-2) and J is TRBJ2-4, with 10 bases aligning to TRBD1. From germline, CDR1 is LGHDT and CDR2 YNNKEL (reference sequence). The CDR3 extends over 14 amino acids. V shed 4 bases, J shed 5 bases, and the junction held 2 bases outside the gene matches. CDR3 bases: TGTGCCAGCAGCCGACAGGGGGCAGAAAACATTCAGTACTTC. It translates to CASSRQGAENIQYF.

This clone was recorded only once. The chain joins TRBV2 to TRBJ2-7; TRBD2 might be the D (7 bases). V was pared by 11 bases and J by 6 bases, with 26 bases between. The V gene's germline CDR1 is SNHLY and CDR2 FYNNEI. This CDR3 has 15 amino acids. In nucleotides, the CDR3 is TGTGCCGGGTTCACGGGGGGCCGACAAGGAGGCGAGCAGTACTTC. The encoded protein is CAGFTGGRQGGEQYF.